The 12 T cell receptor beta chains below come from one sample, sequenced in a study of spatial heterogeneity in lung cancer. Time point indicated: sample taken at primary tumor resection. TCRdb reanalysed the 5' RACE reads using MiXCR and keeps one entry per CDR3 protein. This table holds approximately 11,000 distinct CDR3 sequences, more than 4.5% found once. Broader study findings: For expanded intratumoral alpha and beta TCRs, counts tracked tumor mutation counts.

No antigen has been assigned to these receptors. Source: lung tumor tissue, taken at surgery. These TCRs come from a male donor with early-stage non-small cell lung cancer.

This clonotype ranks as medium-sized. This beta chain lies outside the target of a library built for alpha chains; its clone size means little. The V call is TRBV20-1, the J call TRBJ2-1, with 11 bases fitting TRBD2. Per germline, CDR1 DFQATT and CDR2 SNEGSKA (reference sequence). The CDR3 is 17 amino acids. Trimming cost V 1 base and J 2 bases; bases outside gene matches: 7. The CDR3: CSARGPGLAGTYNEQFF. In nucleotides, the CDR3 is TGCAGTGCTAGAGGACCCGGACTAGCGGGTACCTACAATGAGCAGTTCTTC.

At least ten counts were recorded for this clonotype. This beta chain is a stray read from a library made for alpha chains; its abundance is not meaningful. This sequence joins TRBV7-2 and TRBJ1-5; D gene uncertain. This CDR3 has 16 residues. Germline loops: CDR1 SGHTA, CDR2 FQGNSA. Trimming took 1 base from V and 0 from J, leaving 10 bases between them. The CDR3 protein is CASSLVAGDSNQPQHF. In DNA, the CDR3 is TGTGCCAGCAGCTTAGTGGCAGGCGATAGCAATCAGCCCCAGCATTTT.

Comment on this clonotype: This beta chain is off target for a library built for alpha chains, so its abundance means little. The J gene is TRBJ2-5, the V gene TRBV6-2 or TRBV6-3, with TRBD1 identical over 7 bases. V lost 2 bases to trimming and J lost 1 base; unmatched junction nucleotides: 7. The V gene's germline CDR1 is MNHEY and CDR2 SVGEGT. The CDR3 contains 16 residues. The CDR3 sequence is CASSYRDSYSQETQYF. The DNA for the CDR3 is TGTGCCAGCAGTTACAGGGACAGTTATTCCCAAGAGACCCAGTACTTC.

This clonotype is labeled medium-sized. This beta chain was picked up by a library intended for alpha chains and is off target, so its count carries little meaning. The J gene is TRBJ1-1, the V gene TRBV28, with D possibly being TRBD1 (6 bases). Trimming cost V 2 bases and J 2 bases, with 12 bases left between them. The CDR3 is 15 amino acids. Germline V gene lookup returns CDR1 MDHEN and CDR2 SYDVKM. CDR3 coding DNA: TGTGCCAGCAGTTTAATCAGGACAGCCAACACTGAAGCTTTCTTT. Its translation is CASSLIRTANTEAFF.

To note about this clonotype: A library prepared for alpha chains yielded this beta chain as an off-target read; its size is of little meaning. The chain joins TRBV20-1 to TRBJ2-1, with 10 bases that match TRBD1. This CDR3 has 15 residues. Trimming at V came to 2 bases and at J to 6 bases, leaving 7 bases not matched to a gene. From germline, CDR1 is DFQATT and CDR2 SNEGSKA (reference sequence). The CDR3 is CSARNPGTGVNEQFF. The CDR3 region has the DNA TGCAGTGCTAGAAACCCCGGGACAGGGGTCAATGAGCAGTTCTTC.

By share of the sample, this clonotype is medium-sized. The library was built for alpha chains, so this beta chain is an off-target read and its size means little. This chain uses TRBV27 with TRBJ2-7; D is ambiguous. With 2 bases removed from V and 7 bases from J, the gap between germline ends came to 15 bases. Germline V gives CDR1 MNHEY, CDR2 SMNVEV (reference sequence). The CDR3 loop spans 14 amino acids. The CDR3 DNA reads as TGTGCCAGCAGTTTACTGGCTCCTATAGGGGAGCAGTACTTC. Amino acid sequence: CASSLLAPIGEQYF.

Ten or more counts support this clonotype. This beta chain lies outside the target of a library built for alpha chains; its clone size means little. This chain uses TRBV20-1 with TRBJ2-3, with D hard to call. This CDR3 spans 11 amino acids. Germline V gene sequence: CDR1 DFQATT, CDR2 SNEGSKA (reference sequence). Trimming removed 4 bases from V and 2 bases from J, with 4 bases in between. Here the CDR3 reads CSATHTDTQYF. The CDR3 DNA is TGCAGTGCTACCCACACAGATACGCAGTATTTT.

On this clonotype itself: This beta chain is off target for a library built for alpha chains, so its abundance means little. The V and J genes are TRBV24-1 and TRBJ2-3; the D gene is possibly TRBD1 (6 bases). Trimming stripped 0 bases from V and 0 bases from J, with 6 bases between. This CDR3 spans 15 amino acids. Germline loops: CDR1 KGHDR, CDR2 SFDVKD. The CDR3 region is CATSDLGGSTDTQYF. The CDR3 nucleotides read TGTGCCACCAGTGATTTGGGGGGCAGCACAGATACGCAGTATTTT.

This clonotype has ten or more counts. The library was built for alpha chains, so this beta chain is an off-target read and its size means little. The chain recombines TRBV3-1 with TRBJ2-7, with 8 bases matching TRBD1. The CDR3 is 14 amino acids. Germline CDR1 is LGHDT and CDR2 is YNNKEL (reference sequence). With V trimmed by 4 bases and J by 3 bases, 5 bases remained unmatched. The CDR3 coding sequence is TGTGCCAGCAGCCGTACAGGGGGGAGCTACGAGCAGTACTTC. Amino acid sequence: CASSRTGGSYEQYF.

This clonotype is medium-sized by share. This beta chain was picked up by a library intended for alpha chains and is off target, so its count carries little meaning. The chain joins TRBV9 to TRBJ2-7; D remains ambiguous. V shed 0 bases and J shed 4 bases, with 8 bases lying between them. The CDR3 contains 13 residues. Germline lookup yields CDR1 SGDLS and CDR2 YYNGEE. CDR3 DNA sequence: TGTGCCAGCAGCGTAGATCTGGGGTACGAGCAGTACTTC. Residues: CASSVDLGYEQYF.

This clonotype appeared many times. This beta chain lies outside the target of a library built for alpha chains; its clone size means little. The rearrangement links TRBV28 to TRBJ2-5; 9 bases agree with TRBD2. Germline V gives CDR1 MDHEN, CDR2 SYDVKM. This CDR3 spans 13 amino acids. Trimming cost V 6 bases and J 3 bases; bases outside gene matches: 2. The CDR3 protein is CASSIAGEETQYF. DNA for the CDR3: TGTGCCAGCAGCATAGCGGGAGAAGAGACCCAGTACTTC.

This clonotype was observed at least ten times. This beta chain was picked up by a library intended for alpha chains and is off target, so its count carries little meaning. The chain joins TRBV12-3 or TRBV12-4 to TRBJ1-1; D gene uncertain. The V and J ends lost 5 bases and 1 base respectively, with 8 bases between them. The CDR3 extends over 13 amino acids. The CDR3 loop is CASSLHENTEAFF. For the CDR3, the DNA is TGTGCCAGCAGTCTCCACGAGAACACTGAAGCTTTCTTT.